The clone carrying this T cell receptor beta chain appeared many times. Its antigen is as yet unknown. This entry belongs to a study of identical twins. After template switching added a universal primer site, the resulting cDNA carried unique molecular identifiers. In TCRdb, the 5' RACE reads were re-called with MiXCR into one record per CDR3 protein. The sample includes about 530,000 distinct CDR3 sequences, 12% to 15% of them seen just once. The V gene's germline CDR1 is LGHDT and CDR2 YNNKEL (reference sequence). With 2 bases clipped from V and 15 bases from J, the junction kept 12 bases outside the gene matches. There are 14 residues in the CDR3. Whole-study results and caveats: Out-of-frame alpha sequences common to twins were enriched for low generation probability.

The sample also formed part of further work on yellow fever vaccine responses in identical twins.

The chain uses TRBV3-1 and TRBJ2-1, with 8 nucleotides matching TRBD2. The receptor's source is a woman under 30 in good health. The specimen was CD4+ T cells sorted from blood. CDR3 nucleotides: TGTGCCAGCAGCCAATCCTCAACCGGGACTAGTCTGTTCTTC. This sequence encodes CASSQSSTGTSLFF.